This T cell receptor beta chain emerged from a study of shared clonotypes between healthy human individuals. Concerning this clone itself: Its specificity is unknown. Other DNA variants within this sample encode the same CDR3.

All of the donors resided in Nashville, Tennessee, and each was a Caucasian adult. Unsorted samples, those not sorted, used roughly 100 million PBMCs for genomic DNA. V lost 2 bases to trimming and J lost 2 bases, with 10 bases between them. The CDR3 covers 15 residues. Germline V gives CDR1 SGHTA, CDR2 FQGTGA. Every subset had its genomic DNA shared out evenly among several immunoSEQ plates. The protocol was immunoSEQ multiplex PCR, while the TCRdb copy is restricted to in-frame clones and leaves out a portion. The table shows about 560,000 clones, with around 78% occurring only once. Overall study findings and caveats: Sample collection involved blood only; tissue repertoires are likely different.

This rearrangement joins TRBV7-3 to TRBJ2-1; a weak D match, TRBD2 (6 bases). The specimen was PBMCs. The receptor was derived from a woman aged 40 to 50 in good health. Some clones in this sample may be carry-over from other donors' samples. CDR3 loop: CASSLRGGTYNEQFF. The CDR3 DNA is TGTGCCAGCAGCTTACGTGGCGGGACCTACAATGAGCAGTTCTTC.